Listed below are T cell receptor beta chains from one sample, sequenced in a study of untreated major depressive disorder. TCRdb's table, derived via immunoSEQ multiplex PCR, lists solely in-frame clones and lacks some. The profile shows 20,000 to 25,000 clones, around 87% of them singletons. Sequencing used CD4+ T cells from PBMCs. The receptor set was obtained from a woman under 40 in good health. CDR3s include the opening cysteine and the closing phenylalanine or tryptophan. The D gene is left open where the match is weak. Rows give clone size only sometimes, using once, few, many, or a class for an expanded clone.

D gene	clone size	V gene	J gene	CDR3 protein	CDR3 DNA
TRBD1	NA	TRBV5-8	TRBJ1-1	CASSPRLTGIGTEAFF	TGTGCCAGCAGCCCTCGGCTGACAGGGATCGGGACTGAAGCTTTCTTT
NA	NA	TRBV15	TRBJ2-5	CATSRDSTQETQYF	TGTGCCACCAGCAGAGATTCAACGCAAGAGACCCAGTACTTC
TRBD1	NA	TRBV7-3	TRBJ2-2	CASSPRTGFNTGELFF	TGTGCCAGCAGCCCCCGGACAGGTTTTAACACCGGGGAGCTGTTTTTT
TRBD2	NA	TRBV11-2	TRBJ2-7	CASTAGLASYEQYF	TGTGCCAGCACCGCGGGACTAGCTTCCTACGAGCAGTACTTC
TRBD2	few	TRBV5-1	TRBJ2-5	CASSFDSGGAETQYF	TGCGCCAGCAGCTTTGATAGCGGGGGGGCAGAGACCCAGTACTTC
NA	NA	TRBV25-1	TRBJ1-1	CATGSGQSFSFF	TGTGCCACGGGAAGCGGACAGTCTTTTTCTTTCTTT
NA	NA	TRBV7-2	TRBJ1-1	CASSLVGTIGAEAFF	TGTGCCAGCAGCTTAGTAGGCACCATAGGGGCTGAAGCTTTCTTT
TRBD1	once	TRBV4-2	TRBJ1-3	CASSPAQGAGGNTIYF	TGTGCCAGCAGTCCAGCACAGGGGGCGGGTGGAAACACCATATATTTT
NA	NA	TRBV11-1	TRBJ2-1	CASSSRLAGYNEQFF	TGTGCCAGCAGCTCTCGGCTCGCCGGCTACAATGAGCAGTTCTTC
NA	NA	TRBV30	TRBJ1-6	CAWSGTLGVSPLHF	TGTGCCTGGAGCGGCACACTGGGGGTCTCACCCCTCCACTTT
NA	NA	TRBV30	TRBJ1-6	CAWRETGGNSPLHF	TGTGCCTGGAGGGAGACAGGAGGCAATTCACCCCTCCACTTT
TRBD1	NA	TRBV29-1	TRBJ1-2	CSVEGQLNYGYTF	TGCAGCGTTGAGGGACAGTTAAACTATGGCTACACCTTC
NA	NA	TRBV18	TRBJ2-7	CASSPRPTPDEQYF	TGTGCCAGCTCACCACGCCCGACTCCCGACGAGCAGTACTTC
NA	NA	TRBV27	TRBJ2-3	CASSFGQITDTQYF	TGTGCCAGCAGTTTCGGCCAGATAACAGATACGCAGTATTTT
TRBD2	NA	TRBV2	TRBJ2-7	CASEEAGGPAGEQYF	TGTGCCAGCGAGGAAGCGGGGGGGCCTGCCGGGGAGCAGTACTTC
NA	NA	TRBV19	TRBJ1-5	CASSIDRGASNQPQHF	TGTGCCAGTAGTATAGATCGAGGGGCGAGCAATCAGCCCCAGCATTTT
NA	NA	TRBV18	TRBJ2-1	CASSPLDIGGLFYNEQFF	TGTGCCAGCTCACCACTGGATATTGGGGGGCTCTTCTACAATGAGCAGTTCTTC
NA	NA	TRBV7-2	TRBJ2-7	CASSLAEQAKQYF	TGTGCCAGCAGCTTAGCGGAGCAGGCCAAGCAGTACTTC
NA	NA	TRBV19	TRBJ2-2	CASSFQGPTGELFF	TGTGCCAGTAGTTTCCAGGGGCCCACCGGGGAGCTGTTTTTT
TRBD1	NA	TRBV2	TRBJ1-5	CASSARDSYSNQPQHF	TGTGCCAGCAGTGCCCGGGACAGCTATAGCAATCAGCCCCAGCATTTT
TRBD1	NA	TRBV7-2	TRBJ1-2	CASRLGGGSYGYTF	TGTGCCAGCAGGCTAGGAGGGGGCAGCTATGGCTACACCTTC
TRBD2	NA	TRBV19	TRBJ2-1	CASSMWTSGGEQFF	TGTGCCAGTAGTATGTGGACTAGCGGGGGTGAGCAGTTCTTC
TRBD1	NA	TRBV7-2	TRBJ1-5	CASSWTGGEPQHF	TGTGCCAGCAGCTGGACAGGAGGGGAGCCCCAGCATTTT
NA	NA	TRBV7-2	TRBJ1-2	CASRLQGSYTF	TGTGCCAGCAGACTTCAAGGGAGCTACACCTTC
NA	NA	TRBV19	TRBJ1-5	CASSPGQLSNQPQHF	TGTGCCAGTAGTCCGGGACAACTTAGCAATCAGCCCCAGCATTTT
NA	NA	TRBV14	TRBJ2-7	CASSRPSYEQYF	TGTGCCAGCAGCCGCCCCTCCTACGAGCAGTACTTC
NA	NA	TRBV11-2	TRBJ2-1	CASSLGAVGNEQFF	TGTGCCAGCAGCTTAGGGGCCGTAGGGAATGAGCAGTTCTTC
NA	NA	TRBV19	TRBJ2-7	CASRDGGRYEQYF	TGTGCCAGTCGAGACGGGGGAAGATACGAGCAGTACTTC
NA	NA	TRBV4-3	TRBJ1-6	CASSQTDRSSSPLHF	TGCGCCAGCAGCCAGACGGACAGAAGCTCTTCACCCCTCCACTTT
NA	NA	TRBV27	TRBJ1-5	CASSLPHGGRFRSNQPQHF	TGTGCCAGCAGTTTACCCCATGGAGGGAGATTTAGAAGCAATCAGCCCCAGCATTTT
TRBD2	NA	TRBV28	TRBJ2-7	CASQSGVSYEQYF	TGTGCCAGCCAGAGCGGGGTCTCCTACGAGCAGTACTTC
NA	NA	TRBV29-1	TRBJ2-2	CSVERWGSGTGELFF	TGCAGCGTTGAAAGGTGGGGCTCGGGGACCGGGGAGCTGTTTTTT
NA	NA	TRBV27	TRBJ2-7	CASSRRGYEQYF	TGTGCCAGCAGCCGCCGGGGCTACGAGCAGTACTTC
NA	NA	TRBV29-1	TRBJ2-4	CSVDVGVGTKNIQYF	TGCAGCGTTGATGTGGGGGTGGGGACCAAAAACATTCAGTACTTC
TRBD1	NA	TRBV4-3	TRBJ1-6	CASSQDLGGTGYSPLHF	TGCGCCAGCAGCCAAGACTTAGGGGGGACAGGGTATTCACCCCTCCACTTT
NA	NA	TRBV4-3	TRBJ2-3	CASSQELGRPDTQYF	TGCGCCAGCAGCCAAGAACTGGGCCGTCCAGATACGCAGTATTTT
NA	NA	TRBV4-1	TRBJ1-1	CASSQDRRGPVVSEAFF	TGCGCCAGCAGCCAAGATCGGAGGGGACCCGTGGTGTCTGAAGCTTTCTTT
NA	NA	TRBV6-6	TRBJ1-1	CASSYIGNTEAFF	TGTGCCAGCAGTTATATCGGAAACACTGAAGCTTTCTTT
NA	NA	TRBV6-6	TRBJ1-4	CASSGTGRLDEKLFF	TGTGCCAGCAGTGGGACGGGACGGCTAGATGAAAAACTGTTTTTT
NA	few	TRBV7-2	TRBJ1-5	CASSPRWGDQPQHF	TGTGCCAGCAGCCCCAGATGGGGGGATCAGCCCCAGCATTTT
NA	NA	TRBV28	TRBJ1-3	CASTDSGNTIYF	TGTGCCAGCACCGACTCTGGAAACACCATATATTTT
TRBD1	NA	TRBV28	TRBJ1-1	CASNNRDRGSNTEAFF	TGTGCCAGCAATAACCGGGACAGGGGATCGAACACTGAAGCTTTCTTT
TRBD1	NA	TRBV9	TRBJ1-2	CASSEQAGGLSGYTF	TGTGCCAGCAGCGAACAAGCAGGGGGCCTGTCTGGCTACACCTTC
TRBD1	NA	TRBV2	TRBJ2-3	CASSKGTGTDTQYF	TGTGCCAGCAGTAAAGGGACAGGCACAGATACGCAGTATTTT
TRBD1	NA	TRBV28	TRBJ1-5	CASIIGGGGTGFNQPQHF	TGTGCCAGCATCATTGGGGGGGGAGGGACAGGGTTCAATCAGCCCCAGCATTTT
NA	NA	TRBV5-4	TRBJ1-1	CASSPSVASTGFEAFF	TGTGCCAGCAGCCCGTCAGTAGCCAGCACTGGATTTGAAGCTTTCTTT
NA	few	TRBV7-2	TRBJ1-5	CASSLNGPNQPQHF	TGTGCCAGCAGCTTAAATGGGCCCAATCAGCCCCAGCATTTT
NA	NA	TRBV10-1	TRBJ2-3	CASSGTQGPDTQYF	TGCGCCAGCAGCGGGACTCAGGGACCAGATACGCAGTATTTT
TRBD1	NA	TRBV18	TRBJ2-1	CASSPIGQGVYNEQFF	TGTGCCAGCTCACCGATTGGACAGGGGGTGTACAATGAGCAGTTCTTC
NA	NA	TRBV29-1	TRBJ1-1	CSAWTPEAFF	TGCAGCGCATGGACACCTGAAGCTTTCTTT
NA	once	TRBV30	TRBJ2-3	CAWTFTDTQYF	TGTGCCTGGACTTTCACAGATACGCAGTATTTT
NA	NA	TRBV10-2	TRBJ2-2	CASYTVNTGELFF	TGCGCCAGCTATACGGTGAACACCGGGGAGCTGTTTTTT
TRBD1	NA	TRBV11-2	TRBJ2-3	CASSLILSNRGNTQYF	TGTGCCAGCAGCTTAATTTTGTCGAACAGGGGAAATACGCAGTATTTT
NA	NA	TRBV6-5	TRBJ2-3	CASSYSPRRSTDTQYF	TGTGCCAGCAGTTACTCCCCTCGAAGAAGCACAGATACGCAGTATTTT
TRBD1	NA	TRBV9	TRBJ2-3	CASSVFTGGLTDTQYF	TGTGCCAGCAGCGTGTTCACAGGGGGCCTGACAGATACGCAGTATTTT